This T cell receptor beta chain was found in a study of persistence of HIV-infected CD4 T cells. Study as a whole: Median time on suppressive ART was 8 years. Study findings and constraints: TCR oligoclonality correlated with proviral oligoclonality in the same sorted populations. Compared with CD3/CD28-stimulated cells, CMV- and Gag-responding cells showed lower TCRbeta richness.

The libraries were made with immunoSEQ version 4 in survey mode. Clones were sequenced by immunoSEQ multiplex PCR, and TCRdb holds only the in-frame ones, with some missing. The sample records fewer than 20,000 clones, approximately 80% being singletons. Concerning this clone itself: What it binds is not known.

The CDR3 length is 14 residues. Looked up from germline, CDR1 is KGHDR and CDR2 is SFDVKD. V shed 9 bases, J shed 5 bases, and the junction held 7 bases outside the gene matches. Cells were stimulated with CMV-infected fibroblast lysates at approximately 10 ug/mL. Sorting of responding CD4+ T cells relied on upregulated CD40 ligand together with CD69. A roughly 20-hour stimulation of CD8-depleted PBMCs used anti-CD28/CD49d costimulation, CD40-blocking antibody and enfuvirtide. V and J are TRBV24-1 and TRBJ1-5, with 9 bases that match TRBD1. This TCR derives from an adult man with HIV who was CMV-seropositive. This sample comprised CD4+ T cells sorted from PBMCs after approximately 18-hour stimulation, obtained from a patient who received antiretroviral therapy. In DNA, the CDR3 is TGTGCCACCGCGAACAGGGGGCGAGATCAGCCCCAGCATTTT. Amino acids: CATANRGRDQPQHF.